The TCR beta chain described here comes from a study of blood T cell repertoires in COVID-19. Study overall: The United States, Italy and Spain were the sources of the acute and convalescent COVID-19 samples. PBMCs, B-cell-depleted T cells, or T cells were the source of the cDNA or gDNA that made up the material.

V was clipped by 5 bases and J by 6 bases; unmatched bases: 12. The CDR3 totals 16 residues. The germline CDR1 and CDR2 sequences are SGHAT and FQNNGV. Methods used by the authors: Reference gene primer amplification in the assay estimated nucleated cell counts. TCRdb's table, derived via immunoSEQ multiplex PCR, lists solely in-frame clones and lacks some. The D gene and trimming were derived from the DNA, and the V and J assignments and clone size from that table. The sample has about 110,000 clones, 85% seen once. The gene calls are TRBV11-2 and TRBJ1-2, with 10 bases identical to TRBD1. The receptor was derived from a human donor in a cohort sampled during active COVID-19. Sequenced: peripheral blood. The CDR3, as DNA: TGTGCCAGCAGCCACCCCTCGGACAGGGGGAGGAATGGCTACACCTTC. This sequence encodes CASSHPSDRGRNGYTF.